These 4 T cell receptor beta chains came from one sample sequenced in a study of shared T cell receptors in the human thymus. Using immunoSEQ multiplex PCR, the repertoire was profiled, and TCRdb retains in-frame clones only, with some absent. The sample comprises 450,000 to 650,000 clones, around 82% of which are singletons, and about 0.013% rests with the top ten. The same sample was also studied in work on human thymus T cells.

Sequences were obtained from thymocytes. These receptors were obtained from a boy less than two years old with a congenital heart defect.

This clone was seen only a few times. V usage is TRBV5-1 and J usage is TRBJ2-7, with TRBD1 matching over 7 bases. The V segment lost 1 base and the J segment 3 bases; nucleotides outside the gene matches: 1. The CDR3 covers 13 residues. Germline values: CDR1 SGHRS, CDR2 YFSETQ. The CDR3 loop is CASSLNRGYEQYF. As DNA, the CDR3 is TGCGCCAGCAGCTTGAACAGGGGCTACGAGCAGTACTTC.

V usage is TRBV4-1 and J usage is TRBJ2-1; 9 nucleotides agree with TRBD2. The CDR3 has 21 amino acids. In germline, CDR1 is MGHRA, CDR2 YSYEKL. The J segment lost 6 bases and the V segment lost 2 bases, leaving 23 bases of the junction unmatched. DNA for the CDR3: TGCGCCAGCAGCCAATCGGTAGTGGCCATATTAGGGACTAGCTATCGCAATGAGCAGTTCTTC. The encoded protein is CASSQSVVAILGTSYRNEQFF.

This chain joins TRBV19 and TRBJ2-1; 9 nucleotides agree with TRBD2. Losses at the gene ends were 3 bases for V and 0 bases for J; bases not matched to a gene: 15. Germline CDR1 LNHDA, CDR2 SQIVND (reference sequence). The CDR3 contains 20 residues. In nucleotides, the CDR3 is TGTGCCAGTAGTATGAATGGAGCTAGCGGGACGACGAGCTCCTACAATGAGCAGTTCTTC. Translated, it gives CASSMNGASGTTSSYNEQFF.

The J gene is TRBJ1-5, the V gene TRBV6-1; 7 positions match TRBD1. Germline assignment: CDR1 MNHNS and CDR2 SASEGT. The V and J ends lost 6 bases and 0 bases, in that order; junction bases with no gene match: 2. CDR3 length: 14 residues. The CDR3, as DNA: TGTGCCAGCAGGGACAGGAATAGCAATCAGCCCCAGCATTTT. This sequence encodes CASRDRNSNQPQHF.